Listed below are T cell receptor beta chains from one sample, sequenced in a study of Ad26.COV2.S vaccination and SARS-CoV-2 variants. Sequencing used immunoSEQ multiplex PCR; TCRdb keeps in-frame clones, though not all of them. The repertoire holds hundreds of thousands of clones, with over 75% as singletons. The source material was peripheral blood, sampled in a trial of Ad26.COV2.S vaccine versus placebo. Receptors were obtained from a person aged 18-60 years who received the Ad26.COV2.S COVID-19 vaccine or a placebo. CDR3s include the opening cysteine and the closing phenylalanine or tryptophan. A D gene is named only where the DNA matches it firmly. Clone size is shown for a subset of rows, as once, few, many or a class of expanded clone.

few	TRBJ1-6	.	TRBV6-1	CASSDVRDASPLHF	TGTGCCAGCAGTGACGTCAGGGACGCTTCACCCCTCCACTTT
.	TRBJ2-6	.	TRBV4-1	CASSQILSGTGANVLTF	TGCGCCAGCAGCCAAATCTTAAGTGGTACGGGGGCCAACGTCCTGACTTTC
.	TRBJ1-2	.	TRBV5-1	CASSLKSEARGYTF	TGCGCCAGCAGCTTGAAGTCCGAGGCCCGGGGCTACACCTTC
.	TRBJ2-7	TRBD1	TRBV5-1	CASSLRQGDYEQYF	TGCGCCAGCAGCTTGCGTCAGGGGGACTACGAGCAGTACTTC
.	TRBJ2-1	TRBD2	TRBV18	CASSPTSGGDNEQFF	TGTGCCAGCTCACCAACTAGCGGGGGTGACAATGAGCAGTTCTTC
once	TRBJ2-3	.	TRBV5-1	CASSLGSIRDTQYF	TGCGCCAGCAGCTTGGGGTCTATTCGGGATACGCAGTATTTT
.	TRBJ2-3	TRBD2	TRBV7-2	CASSAVQAGLRNTQYF	TGTGCCAGCAGCGCAGTCCAAGCGGGGCTTCGTAATACGCAGTATTTT
.	TRBJ1-2	.	TRBV14	CASSHRGRDYGYTF	TGTGCCAGCAGCCACCGGGGGCGCGACTATGGCTACACCTTC
.	TRBJ2-3	TRBD1	TRBV18	CASSPLGGASLSPNTQYF	TGTGCCAGCTCACCACTAGGGGGCGCTTCCCTCAGCCCAAATACGCAGTATTTT
.	TRBJ2-1	.	TRBV6-5	CASSIRGGEQFF	TGTGCCAGCAGTATAAGAGGGGGGGAGCAGTTCTTC
.	TRBJ2-7	.	TRBV7-6	CASSLTGTSSSYEQYF	TGTGCCAGCAGCTTAACAGGGACCAGTAGCTCCTACGAGCAGTACTTC
.	TRBJ2-7	.	TRBV4-2	CASSQDSDRRVYEQYF	TGTGCCAGCAGCCAAGATTCGGACAGGAGGGTCTACGAGCAGTACTTC
.	TRBJ1-5	.	TRBV5-5	CASSLQAMFGNQPQHF	TGTGCCAGCAGCCTACAGGCGATGTTTGGCAATCAGCCCCAGCATTTT
.	TRBJ1-1	.	TRBV7-8	CASSFGSDTEAFF	TGTGCCAGCAGCTTCGGGAGTGACACTGAAGCTTTCTTT
.	TRBJ1-4	.	TRBV19	CASSNMKGDEKLFF	TGTGCCAGTAGTAACATGAAGGGGGATGAAAAACTGTTTTTT
.	TRBJ1-2	.	TRBV9	CASSKSTETYGYTF	TGTGCCAGCAGCAAGTCGACAGAGACTTATGGCTACACCTTC
.	TRBJ2-7	.	TRBV5-4	CASSPNPSYEQYF	TGTGCCAGCAGCCCTAACCCCTCCTACGAGCAGTACTTC
.	TRBJ2-7	.	TRBV20-1	CSAQTGYEQYF	TGCAGTGCTCAAACAGGTTACGAGCAGTACTTC
.	TRBJ1-2	.	TRBV4-1	CASTPDGPNYGYTF	TGCGCCAGCACCCCGGACGGTCCTAACTATGGCTACACCTTC
.	TRBJ1-1	TRBD1	TRBV6-5	CASSYPGQGANTEAFF	TGTGCCAGCAGTTACCCGGGACAGGGGGCAAACACTGAAGCTTTCTTT
.	TRBJ1-1	.	TRBV5-6	CASSLRNTEAFF	TGTGCCAGCAGCTTGAGGAACACTGAAGCTTTCTTT
.	TRBJ2-5	.	TRBV7-3	CASSLGSRGVQETQYF	TGTGCCAGCAGCTTAGGGAGTAGAGGAGTCCAAGAGACCCAGTACTTC
once	TRBJ2-7	TRBD1	TRBV10-3	CAISESGQGFSLPYEQYF	TGTGCCATCAGTGAGTCTGGACAGGGGTTTTCTTTGCCCTACGAGCAGTACTTC
.	TRBJ2-3	.	TRBV7-2	CASSWDSTLSTDTQYF	TGTGCCAGCAGCTGGGACTCAACACTCTCCACAGATACGCAGTATTTT